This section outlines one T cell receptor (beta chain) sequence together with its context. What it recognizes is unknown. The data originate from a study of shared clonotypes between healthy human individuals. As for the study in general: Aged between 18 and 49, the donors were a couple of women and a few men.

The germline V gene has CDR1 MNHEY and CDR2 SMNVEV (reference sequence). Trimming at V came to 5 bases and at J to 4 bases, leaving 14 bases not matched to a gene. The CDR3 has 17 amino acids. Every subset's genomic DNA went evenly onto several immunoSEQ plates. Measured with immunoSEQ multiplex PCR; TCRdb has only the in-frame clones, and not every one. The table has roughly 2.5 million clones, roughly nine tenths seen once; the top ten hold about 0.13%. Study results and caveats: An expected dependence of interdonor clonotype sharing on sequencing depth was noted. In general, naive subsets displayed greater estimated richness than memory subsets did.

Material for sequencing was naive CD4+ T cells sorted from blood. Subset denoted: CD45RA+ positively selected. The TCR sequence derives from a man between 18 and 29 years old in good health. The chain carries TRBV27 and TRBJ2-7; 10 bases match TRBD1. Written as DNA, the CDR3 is TGTGCCAGCAGTATACTACCGGGACAGGGGTCTAGGTACGAGCAGTACTTC. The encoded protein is CASSILPGQGSRYEQYF.